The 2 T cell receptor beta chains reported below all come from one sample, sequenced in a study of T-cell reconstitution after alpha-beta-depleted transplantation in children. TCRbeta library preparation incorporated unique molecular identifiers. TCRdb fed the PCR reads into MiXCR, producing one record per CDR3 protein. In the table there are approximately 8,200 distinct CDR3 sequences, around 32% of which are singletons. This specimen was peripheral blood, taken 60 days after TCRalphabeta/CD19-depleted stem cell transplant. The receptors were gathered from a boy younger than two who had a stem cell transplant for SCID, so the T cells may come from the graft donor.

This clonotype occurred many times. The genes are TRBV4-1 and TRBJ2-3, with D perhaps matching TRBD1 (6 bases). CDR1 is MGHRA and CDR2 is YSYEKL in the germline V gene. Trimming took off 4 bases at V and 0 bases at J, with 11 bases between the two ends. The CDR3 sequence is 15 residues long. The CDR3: CASSLTGRSTDTQYF. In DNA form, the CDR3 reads TGCGCCAGCAGCCTGACAGGAAGGAGCACAGATACGCAGTATTTT.

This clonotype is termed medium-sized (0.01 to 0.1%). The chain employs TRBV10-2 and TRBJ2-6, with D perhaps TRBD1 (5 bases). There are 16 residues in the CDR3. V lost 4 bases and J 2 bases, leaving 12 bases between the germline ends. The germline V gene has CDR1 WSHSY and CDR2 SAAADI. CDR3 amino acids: CASSVRTRTGANVLTF. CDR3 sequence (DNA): TGCGCCAGCAGTGTACGGACAAGGACTGGGGCCAACGTCCTGACTTTC.